This TCR beta chain originates from a study of T-cell memory formation after mild COVID-19. Study-wide findings and caveats: CD4/CD8 balance characterized clones contracting day 15 to 85, and CD4+ skew characterized later expanders.

This clonotype has only a few counts. No antigen is known for it. Germline V CDR1 and CDR2: SGDLS, YYNGEE. This CDR3 is built from 14 residues. V lost 0 bases, J lost 7 bases, and 11 bases lay in between. The authors produced TCR alpha and TCR beta cDNA libraries with sample barcodes and UMIs by 5'RACE using constant-segment primers. TCRdb processed the 5' RACE reads anew with MiXCR; each CDR3 protein has one entry. The table includes 150,000 to 200,000 distinct CDR3 sequences, 11% detected once. The J gene is TRBJ2-1, the V gene TRBV9; D is ambiguous. The TCR comes from a man between 18 and 35 years old who had mild COVID-19 (a few samples of this study predate the infection). Cell type and time point are not known. Sample: PBMCs or a T cell subset sorted from them (not recorded which). The CDR3 DNA follows: TGTGCCAGCAGCGTAGACCTCCCAGGTAATGAGCAGTTCTTC. It is translated as CASSVDLPGNEQFF.